A selection of T cell receptor beta chains follows, all from one sample in a study of T cell responses to AZD1222 COVID-19 vaccine. Only in-frame clones appear in the TCRdb table, and some are missing; sequencing was by immunoSEQ multiplex PCR. Here the sample spans about 140,000 clones, roughly nine tenths being singletons. Source: peripheral blood, taken on day 0 of AZD1222 vaccination. The origin of the receptors is an adult in good health. The CDR3 runs from the conserved cysteine through the conserved F or W. A D gene is named only where the DNA matches it firmly. Clone size appears in some rows only: once, few, many, or a class for an expanded clone.

CDR3aa	CDR3nt	j_gene	v_gene	d_gene	abundance
CATSGKGLDTGELFF	TGTGCCACATCGGGGAAGGGGCTAGACACCGGGGAGCTGTTTTTT	TRBJ2-2	TRBV10-3	NA	NA
CASSRTANNYGYTF	TGCGCCAGCAGCCGGACAGCAAACAACTATGGCTACACCTTC	TRBJ1-2	TRBV5-1	NA	NA
CASSRQGSTDTQYF	TGTGCCAGCTCCCGACAGGGGAGCACAGATACGCAGTATTTT	TRBJ2-3	TRBV18	TRBD1	NA
CASSRTTANTGELFF	TGTGCCAGCAGCCGAACGACAGCGAACACCGGGGAGCTGTTTTTT	TRBJ2-2	TRBV7-3	NA	NA
CASSLRAGTSNNEQFF	TGTGCCAGCAGCTTAAGGGCCGGGACTAGCAACAATGAGCAGTTCTTC	TRBJ2-1	TRBV11-1	TRBD2	NA
CASSRDRAYEQYF	TGTGCCAGCAGTCGGGACAGAGCCTACGAGCAGTACTTC	TRBJ2-7	TRBV2	TRBD1	NA
CASSPGRGRYRQPQHF	TGTGCCAGCAGCCCAGGTAGGGGGCGGTACAGGCAGCCCCAGCATTTT	TRBJ1-5	TRBV11-2	TRBD1	NA
CASSHRGEGNQPQHF	TGTGCCAGTAGTCATCGGGGGGAGGGCAATCAGCCCCAGCATTTT	TRBJ1-5	TRBV19	NA	NA
CASSYGGSSGNTIYF	TGTGCCAGCAGTTATGGCGGGAGCTCTGGAAACACCATATATTTT	TRBJ1-3	TRBV28	NA	NA
CASSTRDEQFF	TGTGCCAGCAGTACTCGAGATGAGCAGTTCTTC	TRBJ2-1	TRBV2	NA	few
CASSLTPLDGPNGYTF	TGTGCCAGCAGTTTAACCCCCCTCGACGGACCGAATGGCTACACCTTC	TRBJ1-2	TRBV27	NA	NA
CASSSGTTNEKLFF	TGTGCCAGCAGCTCGGGAACAACTAATGAAAAACTGTTTTTT	TRBJ1-4	TRBV9	NA	NA
CASSLLAGKQETQYF	TGCGCCAGCAGCTTGTTGGCAGGGAAACAAGAGACCCAGTACTTC	TRBJ2-5	TRBV5-1	NA	NA
CASSYYPTGNQPQHF	TGTGCCAGCAGTTACTACCCGACTGGCAATCAGCCCCAGCATTTT	TRBJ1-5	TRBV6-2/TRBV6-3	NA	NA
CATLGPDTQYF	TGTGCCACCCTAGGCCCAGATACGCAGTATTTT	TRBJ2-3	TRBV28	NA	NA
CASSQRPGQLSYEQYF	TGTGCCAGCAGCCAACGTCCGGGACAGTTATCCTACGAGCAGTACTTC	TRBJ2-7	TRBV28	TRBD1	NA
CASSSILGGPVTGELFF	TGTGCCAGCAGTTCAATCCTCGGGGGGCCTGTTACCGGGGAGCTGTTTTTT	TRBJ2-2	TRBV2	NA	NA
CASSPKGAGTRDEQFF	TGTGCCAGCAGTCCCAAGGGAGCCGGGACTAGAGATGAGCAGTTCTTC	TRBJ2-1	TRBV27	TRBD2	NA
CASSPSTGIYGYTF	TGTGCCAGCTCACCCTCGACAGGGATCTATGGCTACACCTTC	TRBJ1-2	TRBV18	TRBD1	NA
CASSATGLLGETQYF	TGTGCCAGCAGTGCTACAGGGTTATTGGGAGAGACCCAGTACTTC	TRBJ2-5	TRBV28	NA	NA
CASSSTGTGSHSYEQYF	TGTGCCAGCAGTTCCACCGGGACAGGGTCCCACTCCTACGAGCAGTACTTC	TRBJ2-7	TRBV28	TRBD1	NA
CASSSRDFLETQYF	TGTGCCAGCAGCTCCCGGGACTTTTTAGAGACCCAGTACTTC	TRBJ2-5	TRBV11-2	NA	NA
CAISEAASPLHF	TGTGCCATCAGTGAGGCGGCGTCACCCCTCCACTTT	TRBJ1-6	TRBV10-3	NA	once
CASSGDRETQYF	TGTGCCAGCAGCGGGGACAGGGAGACCCAGTACTTC	TRBJ2-5	TRBV9	TRBD1	NA
CSVALRSRDRATYEQYF	TGCAGCGTTGCTCTTAGAAGCCGGGACAGGGCCACCTACGAGCAGTACTTC	TRBJ2-7	TRBV29-1	TRBD1	NA
CASAGRGRGTEAFF	TGTGCCAGCGCAGGCAGGGGGCGAGGCACTGAAGCTTTCTTT	TRBJ1-1	TRBV7-9	TRBD1	NA
CASSQVWTGGGFTNYGYTF	TGCGCCAGCAGCCAAGTTTGGACCGGAGGGGGGTTCACTAACTATGGCTACACCTTC	TRBJ1-2	TRBV4-1	NA	NA
CASSARTGGFGYTF	TGTGCCAGCAGCGCCCGGACAGGGGGCTTTGGCTACACCTTC	TRBJ1-2	TRBV7-2	TRBD1	once
CASSRPGQVRGAFF	TGCGCCAGCAGCCGCCCCGGACAGGTGCGGGGAGCTTTCTTT	TRBJ1-1	TRBV4-1	TRBD1	NA